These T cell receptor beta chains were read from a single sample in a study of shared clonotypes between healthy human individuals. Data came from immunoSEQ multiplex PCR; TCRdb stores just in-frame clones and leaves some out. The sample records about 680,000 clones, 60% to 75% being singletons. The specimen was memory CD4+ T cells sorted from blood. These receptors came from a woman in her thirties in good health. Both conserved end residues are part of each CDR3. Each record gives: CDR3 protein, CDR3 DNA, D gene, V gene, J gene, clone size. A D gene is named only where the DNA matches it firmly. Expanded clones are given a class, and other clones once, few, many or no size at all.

CASSLLGWVGSEQYF	TGTGCCAGCAGCTTGTTGGGCTGGGTGGGGAGCGAGCAGTACTTC	-	TRBV11-2	TRBJ2-7	-
CASSPPGRTSGRLLLEQYF	TGTGCCAGCAGCCCCCCGGGGCGAACTAGCGGGAGGTTGCTTCTGGAGCAGTACTTC	TRBD2	TRBV5-4	TRBJ2-5	-
CASSRIEQFF	TGTGCCAGCAGCCGTATTGAGCAGTTCTTC	-	TRBV11-2	TRBJ2-1	few
CASIGLAGYLRPTDTQYF	TGTGCCAGCATCGGACTAGCGGGGTACCTACGACCCACAGATACGCAGTATTTT	TRBD2	TRBV2	TRBJ2-3	-
CASSLSGTGGTGELFF	TGTGCCAGCAGTTTATCTGGGACAGGGGGCACCGGGGAGCTGTTTTTT	TRBD1	TRBV28	TRBJ2-2	-
CASSYPDTGELFF	TGCGCCAGCAGCTACCCCGACACCGGGGAGCTGTTTTTT	-	TRBV5-1	TRBJ2-2	-
CASSFPGTVSYEQYF	TGTGCCAGCAGTTTCCCCGGGACAGTTTCCTACGAGCAGTACTTC	TRBD1	TRBV28	TRBJ2-7	once
CASSLSRGNTDTQYF	TGTGCCAGCAGCTTAAGCAGGGGAAACACAGATACGCAGTATTTT	-	TRBV7-3	TRBJ2-3	-
CASSGNRGGQPQHF	TGTGCCAGCAGTGGGAACAGGGGCGGCCAGCCCCAGCATTTT	TRBD1	TRBV2	TRBJ1-5	-
CASSFLAGTGIENEQFF	TGTGCCAGCAGTTTCTTAGCCGGGACAGGGATCGAGAATGAGCAGTTCTTC	TRBD1	TRBV28	TRBJ2-1	few
CASSLVWQAGTDTQYF	TGTGCCAGCAGCTTAGTATGGCAGGCGGGCACAGATACGCAGTATTTT	-	TRBV7-9	TRBJ2-3	-